The 16 T cell receptor beta chains in this list originate from one sample, sequenced in a study of blood T cell repertoires in COVID-19. Method: immunoSEQ multiplex PCR; TCRdb's copy keeps in-frame clones and lacks some. The repertoire holds about 74,000 clones, with around three quarters as singletons. Sequenced sample: peripheral blood. Receptors originate from a human donor in a cohort sampled during active COVID-19.

The chain combines TRBV7-2 with TRBJ2-5; D might be TRBD1 (6 bases). The CDR3 contains 15 residues. CDR1 is SGHTA, CDR2 FQGNSA, per germline. The ends were cut back, 3 bases at V and 0 bases at J, with 11 bases in the middle. The CDR3 here is CASSFSDRNQETQYF. The CDR3 DNA reads TGTGCCAGCAGCTTCTCCGACAGGAACCAAGAGACCCAGTACTTC.

The gene calls are TRBV5-1 and TRBJ2-3; TRBD1 might be the D (6 bases). There are 11 residues in the CDR3. The germline V gene has CDR1 SGHRS and CDR2 YFSETQ. V dropped 7 bases and J dropped 3 bases, with 6 bases sitting between them. CDR3: CASGTTDTQYF. The CDR3 DNA reads as TGCGCCAGCGGGACAACAGATACGCAGTATTTT.

This clone was picked up a small number of times. The V call is TRBV5-1, the J call TRBJ2-7, with D unresolved. The CDR3 is 13 amino acids. CDR1 and CDR2 (germline): SGHRS, YFSETQ. Trimming removed 0 bases at V and 3 bases at J, with 7 bases between. The CDR3 region has the DNA TGCGCCAGCAGCTTGGAACGGAGCTACGAGCAGTACTTC. This translates into CASSLERSYEQYF.

The V and J genes are TRBV30 and TRBJ1-4, with 9 positions matching TRBD1. This CDR3 spans 17 amino acids. Germline CDR1 and CDR2: GTSNPN and SVGIG (reference sequence). Trimming cost V 2 bases and J 4 bases; bases outside gene matches: 11. CDR3: CAWSPNYSTGGNEKLFF. DNA for the CDR3: TGTGCCTGGAGTCCAAACTACTCGACAGGGGGTAATGAAAAACTGTTTTTT.

The V call is TRBV6-2 or TRBV6-3, the J call TRBJ2-7; D is perhaps TRBD1 (5 bases). V was clipped by 2 bases and J by 3 bases, with 14 bases between them. The CDR3 covers 15 residues. CDR1 and CDR2 (germline): MNHEY, SVGEGT. CDR3 amino acids: CASSYGRQGYYEQYF. The CDR3 DNA reads TGTGCCAGCAGTTACGGCAGGCAGGGATACTACGAGCAGTACTTC.

This chain connects TRBV29-1 to TRBJ2-3; D is uncertain. This CDR3 is 15 amino acids long. V dropped 4 bases and J dropped 1 base, with 15 bases sitting between them. Germline CDR1 reads SQVTM; CDR2 reads ANQGSEA. CDR3 protein: CSVAMGRLRTDTQYF. CDR3 bases: TGCAGCGTTGCGATGGGCAGATTGCGCACAGATACGCAGTATTTT.

The table lists this clone with a few counts. The chain joins TRBV7-8 to TRBJ1-6; 7 bases agree with TRBD1. V trimming: 5 bases; J trimming: 9 bases; junction bases outside the gene matches: 10. In germline, CDR1 is SGHVS, CDR2 FQNEAQ. This CDR3 comprises 15 residues. CDR3: CASSPGGQLSSPLHF. CDR3 in DNA: TGTGCCAGCAGCCCTGGGGGACAGCTTAGTTCACCCCTCCACTTT. The variable domain in full, completed from reference TRBV7-8 and TRBJ1-6, reads GAGVSQSPRYKVAKRGQDVALRCDPISGHVSLFWYQQALGQGPEFLTYFQNEAQLDKSGLPSDRFFAERPEGSVSTLKIQRTQQEDSAVYLCASSPGGQLSSPLHFGNGTRLTVT.

V and J are TRBV11-3 and TRBJ1-1; no clear D gene. With 0 bases removed from V and 1 base from J, the gap between germline ends came to 6 bases. Germline values: CDR1 SGHNT, CDR2 YENEEA. CDR3 length: 14 amino acids. The CDR3 sequence is CASSLDSKNTEAFF. The CDR3 nucleotides read TGTGCCAGCAGCTTAGATTCCAAGAACACTGAAGCTTTCTTT.

The chain joins TRBV4-2 to TRBJ1-2; TRBD1 agrees at 9 bases. CDR1 is LGHNA and CDR2 is YNFKEQ in the germline V gene. Germline trimming cut 4 bases from V and 7 bases from J; bases unmatched to any gene: 13. The CDR3 spans 16 residues. CDR3 DNA: TGTGCCAGCAGCCGTGAGACAGGGGGTTTTTCCGGTGGCTACACCTTC. Translating it yields CASSRETGGFSGGYTF.

CDR3 amino acids: CASSLLTGLATEAFF. CDR3 coding DNA: TGTGCCAGCAGCTTGCTGACAGGGCTTGCCACTGAAGCTTTCTTT. The chain couples TRBV7-6 to TRBJ1-1; 7 bases line up with TRBD1. The CDR3 is 15 amino acids. Germline CDR1 SGHVS, CDR2 FNYEAQ. After removal of 3 bases from V and 4 bases from J, the junction contained 8 bases not matched to a gene.

V usage is TRBV11-2 and J usage is TRBJ1-6, with 7 bases identical to TRBD1. The length of the CDR3 is 16 residues. CDR1 is SGHAT and CDR2 is FQNNGV in the germline V gene. The J segment lost 9 bases and the V segment lost 5 bases, leaving 13 bases of the junction unmatched. This chain's CDR3 is CASSLRQGESGSPLHF. As DNA, the CDR3 is TGTGCCAGCAGCCTAAGACAGGGTGAATCCGGTTCACCCCTCCACTTT.

This clone was observed a single time. This chain links TRBV6-6 with TRBJ1-1; no clear D. The V and J ends lost 5 bases and 0 bases respectively, with 13 bases between them. Germline CDR1 is MNHNY and CDR2 is SVGAGI (reference sequence). The CDR3 is 15 residues long. For the CDR3, the DNA is TGTGCCAGCAGTCCCGAGGGCGCCATGAACACTGAAGCTTTCTTT. Its protein is CASSPEGAMNTEAFF.

The rearrangement uses TRBV5-6 and TRBJ2-7; 9 bases are a match to TRBD1. The CDR3 extends over 17 amino acids. Trimming at V came to 4 bases and at J to 7 bases, leaving 18 bases not matched to a gene. Germline V gives CDR1 SGHDT, CDR2 YYEEEE. CDR3 in DNA: TGTGCCAGCAGCCGAAGGGCCGGGGGGACAGGGAGTGGGGAGCAGTACTTC. Translated, it gives CASSRRAGGTGSGEQYF.

The gene calls are TRBV3-1 (or the pseudogene TRBV3-2) and TRBJ1-5; TRBD1 might be the D (5 bases). V lost 1 base and J 4 bases, leaving 11 bases between the germline ends. CDR3 size: 15 residues. Germline V gene lookup returns CDR1 LGHDT and CDR2 YNNKEL (reference sequence). The CDR3 here is CASSQASGTNQPQHF. In nucleotides, the CDR3 is TGTGCCAGCAGCCAAGCCAGCGGGACTAATCAGCCCCAGCATTTT.

The V gene is TRBV5-1, the J gene TRBJ2-7; 10 bases fit TRBD2. J was trimmed by 4 bases and V by 3 bases; bases with no gene match: 7. This CDR3 has 15 amino acids. CDR1 and CDR2 from the germline V gene are SGHRS and YFSETQ. CDR3 region: CASSSGLAELYEQYF. The DNA for the CDR3 is TGCGCCAGCAGCTCAGGACTAGCGGAGCTTTACGAGCAGTACTTC. The whole variable domain, filled in from reference TRBV5-1 and TRBJ2-7, reads KAGVTQTPRYLIKTRGQQVTLSCSPISGHRSVSWYQQTPGQGLQFLFEYFSETQRNKGNFPGRFSGRQFSNSRSEMNVSTLELGDSALYLCASSSGLAELYEQYFGPGTRLTVT.

V usage is TRBV7-2 and J usage is TRBJ2-6, with 7 bases aligning to TRBD1. The CDR3 spans 18 residues. V lost 7 bases, J lost 0 bases, and 12 bases stayed unmatched. In germline, CDR1 is SGHTA, CDR2 FQGNSA. The CDR3 DNA follows: TGTGCCAGCAACCAACCGGGACAGCTCATCTCTGGGGCCAACGTCCTGACTTTC. Translated, it gives CASNQPGQLISGANVLTF. Drawing the rest from reference TRBV7-2 and TRBJ2-6, the complete variable domain is GAGVSQSPSNKVTEKGKDVELRCDPISGHTALYWYRQSLGQGLEFLIYFQGNSAPDKSGLPSDRFSAERTGGSVSTLTIQRTQQEDSAVYLCASNQPGQLISGANVLTFGAGSRLTVL.